The rows below give T cell receptor beta chains drawn from one sample of a study of T cells in Graves' hyperthyroidism and ophthalmopathy. In TCRdb, the multiplex PCR reads were re-called with MiXCR into one record per CDR3 protein. Of 350,000 or so distinct CDR3 sequences in the sample, about a sixth were seen once. The source material was blood. The receptors were sampled from a woman in her forties with Graves' ophthalmopathy. Each CDR3 is given with its conserved first and last residue. D genes are given only for firm matches. Expanded clones are given a class, and other clones once, few, many or no size at all.

J gene,clone size,V gene,D gene,CDR3 protein,CDR3 DNA
TRBJ1-1,many,TRBV20-1,TRBD1,CSAPPRTGYTEAFF,TGCAGTGCCCCACCCCGGACAGGTTACACTGAAGCTTTCTTT
TRBJ1-2,many,TRBV19,NA,CASSIWSSEANYGYTF,TGTGCCAGTAGTATCTGGTCGTCTGAAGCTAACTATGGCTACACCTTC
TRBJ2-7,many,TRBV2,NA,CASRASTGPKSYEQYF,TGTGCCAGCAGGGCGTCGACGGGGCCAAAGTCCTACGAGCAGTACTTC
TRBJ2-7,many,TRBV4-1,TRBD1,CASSQDRGLYEQYF,TGCGCCAGCAGCCAAGACAGGGGGCTCTACGAGCAGTACTTC
TRBJ1-5,many,TRBV6-5,NA,CASSYSIAANSNQPQHF,TGTGCCAGCAGTTACTCGATCGCCGCTAATAGCAATCAGCCCCAGCATTTT
TRBJ2-5,many,TRBV29-1,NA,CSVAGPPETQYF,TGCAGCGTCGCGGGGCCCCCTGAGACCCAGTACTTC
TRBJ2-2,many,TRBV11-2,TRBD2,CASSFSGNGELFF,TGTGCCAGCAGCTTTAGCGGGAACGGGGAGCTGTTTTTT
TRBJ1-2,many,TRBV7-2,NA,CASSLGWYYGYTF,TGTGCCAGCAGCTTAGGGTGGTACTATGGCTACACCTTC
TRBJ2-4,many,TRBV28,TRBD1,CASSSGTGVDIQYF,TGTGCCAGCAGTTCCGGGACAGGGGTTGACATTCAGTACTTC
TRBJ1-2,many,TRBV28,NA,CASSLLGGYGYTF,TGTGCCAGCAGTTTGTTAGGGGGGTATGGCTACACCTTC
TRBJ2-6,NA,TRBV27,NA,CASSLRHTPSGANVLAF,TGTGCCAGCAGTCTGCGGCATACCCCCTCTGGGGCCAACGTCCTGGCTTTC
TRBJ2-7,many,TRBV2,TRBD1,CASSLGTGTYYEQYF,TGTGCCAGCAGTCTTGGGACAGGGACGTACTACGAGCAGTACTTC
TRBJ2-7,many,TRBV20-1,TRBD2,CSARPIGGGESYEQYF,TGCAGTGCTAGACCTATCGGGGGAGGGGAGTCCTACGAGCAGTACTTC
TRBJ1-1,many,TRBV25-1,NA,CASIRLGEAFF,TGTGCCAGCATTAGACTGGGGGAAGCTTTCTTT
TRBJ2-5,many,TRBV28,NA,CASSYLTEETQYF,TGTGCCAGCAGTTACCTGACAGAAGAGACCCAGTACTTC
TRBJ2-7,many,TRBV27,NA,CASSPRQTYEQYF,TGTGCCAGCAGTCCCAGACAAACCTACGAGCAGTACTTC
TRBJ1-2,many,TRBV5-5,TRBD1,CASSQGTGDYGYTF,TGTGCCAGCAGTCAAGGGACAGGGGACTATGGCTACACCTTC
TRBJ2-7,many,TRBV5-5,NA,CASSLLGMNSYEQYF,TGTGCCAGCAGCTTACTCGGGATGAACTCCTACGAGCAGTACTTC
TRBJ2-7,once,TRBV28,NA,CASSLRIPGAYEQYF,TGTGCCAGCAGTTTACGGATCCCAGGAGCCTACGAGCAGTACTTC
TRBJ2-5,few,TRBV6-1,NA,CASLRLGETQYF,TGTGCCAGCCTCAGGCTGGGAGAGACCCAGTACTTC
TRBJ2-5,many,TRBV24-1,TRBD1,CATSERDRGGQETQYF,TGTGCCACCAGTGAACGCGACAGGGGAGGACAAGAGACCCAGTACTTC
TRBJ1-1,many,TRBV6-5,NA,CASSYYTGRYTEAFF,TGTGCCAGCAGTTACTACACAGGGCGTTACACTGAAGCTTTCTTT
TRBJ2-2,many,TRBV13,NA,CASSFVQVNTGELFF,TGTGCCAGCAGCTTCGTTCAGGTGAACACCGGGGAGCTGTTTTTT
TRBJ1-2,many,TRBV28,NA,CASSLAANYGYTF,TGTGCCAGCAGTTTAGCAGCAAACTATGGCTACACCTTC
TRBJ1-1,many,TRBV10-3,TRBD1,CAIRRQGPGMNTEAFF,TGTGCCATCAGGAGACAGGGTCCCGGGATGAACACTGAAGCTTTCTTT
TRBJ1-5,many,TRBV5-5,NA,CASSFGEGDEQPQHF,TGTGCCAGCAGCTTCGGAGAGGGGGACGAACAGCCCCAGCATTTT
TRBJ1-2,many,TRBV28,TRBD1,CASSPLMEGANGYTF,TGTGCCAGCAGTCCCCTTATGGAGGGGGCGAATGGCTACACCTTC